Listed here is a single T cell receptor beta chain. What it binds is unknown. TCRdb's copy holds only in-frame clones and misses some; the assay was immunoSEQ multiplex PCR. Of tens of thousands of clones listed, 80% to 90% are singletons. The data stem from a study of T cell responses to AZD1222 COVID-19 vaccine. Pooling was applied to second doses at about 4 or about 12 weeks. Points from the study as a whole: Unmutated variant regions are reportedly targeted by nearly half of spike-specific TCRs. Compared with day 0, the breadth and depth of the Spike-specific TCR repertoire rose significantly after two doses of AZD1222. Clonal diversity was possibly underestimated, and white British individuals and females predominated among donors.

V lost 5 bases, J lost 4 bases, and 13 bases lay in between. Germline assignment: CDR1 SGHRS and CDR2 YFSETQ. The CDR3 sequence is 15 residues long. The chain joins TRBV5-1 to TRBJ2-6; D not certain. This receptor was identified in an adult who received the AZD1222 COVID-19 vaccine. The sample in question was peripheral blood, obtained 28 days after the second AZD1222 dose. The CDR3, as DNA: TGCGCCAGCAGTCCATCAGGACCCGGGGCCAACGTCCTGACTTTC. Translation: CASSPSGPGANVLTF.